Listed below are T cell receptor beta chains from one sample, sequenced in a study of blood T cell repertoires in COVID-19. Repertoires were generated with immunoSEQ multiplex PCR, while TCRdb's copy carries only in-frame clones and drops some. This sample yields roughly 100,000 clones, of which 82% are seen a single time; 18% belongs to the top ten. Material for sequencing was peripheral blood. The receptors stem from a man of 80 years or more with acute or convalescent COVID-19. The CDR3 runs from the conserved cysteine through the conserved F or W. Fields, in order: clone size, D gene, J gene, V gene, CDR3 DNA, CDR3 protein. The D gene is left open where the match is weak. Clone sizes are given selectively: once, few, many, or a class where the clone is expanded.

abundance: -; d_gene: -; j_gene: TRBJ2-7; v_gene: TRBV10-1; CDR3nt: TGCGCCAGCAGTGGCGGATCCCCCGAGCAGTACTTC; CDR3aa: CASSGGSPEQYF
abundance: many; d_gene: TRBD1; j_gene: TRBJ1-2; v_gene: TRBV7-9; CDR3nt: TGTGCCAGCAGCTTAGGGGACAGGGTATCGGAAGGCTACACCTTC; CDR3aa: CASSLGDRVSEGYTF
abundance: -; d_gene: TRBD1; j_gene: TRBJ2-7; v_gene: TRBV19; CDR3nt: TGTGCCAGTAGATCACAGGGGTCCTACGAGCAGTACTTC; CDR3aa: CASRSQGSYEQYF
abundance: -; d_gene: TRBD1; j_gene: TRBJ1-6; v_gene: TRBV28; CDR3nt: TGTGCCAGCAGTGGAAAGACAGGGAAAAATTCACCCCTCCACTTT; CDR3aa: CASSGKTGKNSPLHF
abundance: once; d_gene: -; j_gene: TRBJ2-1; v_gene: TRBV19; CDR3nt: TGTGCCAGTAGTATAGGGGGGAGGCCCGTCTTC; CDR3aa: CASSIGGRPVF
abundance: -; d_gene: -; j_gene: TRBJ1-4; v_gene: TRBV27; CDR3nt: TGTGCCAGCAGTCCCCCCGCAAGAGCAACTAATGAAAAACTGTTTTTT; CDR3aa: CASSPPARATNEKLFF
abundance: -; d_gene: -; j_gene: TRBJ2-4; v_gene: TRBV7-2; CDR3nt: TGTGCCAGCCGTAGGGGGAACATTCAGTACTTC; CDR3aa: CASRRGNIQYF
abundance: once; d_gene: -; j_gene: TRBJ1-2; v_gene: TRBV5-1; CDR3nt: TGCGCCAGCAGCTTGGGAGCCCAGGTCAATGGCTACACCTTC; CDR3aa: CASSLGAQVNGYTF
abundance: -; d_gene: TRBD1; j_gene: TRBJ2-1; v_gene: TRBV6-2/TRBV6-3; CDR3nt: TGTGCCAGCAGTCGGGGACAGGTGTACAATGAGCAGTTCTTC; CDR3aa: CASSRGQVYNEQFF
abundance: -; d_gene: -; j_gene: TRBJ2-7; v_gene: TRBV24-1; CDR3nt: TGTGCCACCAGTGATTTACAGGCCCGTCGGCAGTACTTC; CDR3aa: CATSDLQARRQYF
abundance: -; d_gene: -; j_gene: TRBJ1-4; v_gene: TRBV19; CDR3nt: TGTGCCAGTGCCTCAAAGGGGGTCGCAACTAATGAAAAACTGTTTTTT; CDR3aa: CASASKGVATNEKLFF
abundance: -; d_gene: TRBD1; j_gene: TRBJ2-2; v_gene: TRBV10-1; CDR3nt: TGCGCCAGCAGTGAGGGTCAGGGGGAGTTCTGGGAGCTGTTTTTT; CDR3aa: CASSEGQGEFWELFF
abundance: -; d_gene: TRBD1; j_gene: TRBJ2-4; v_gene: TRBV7-9; CDR3nt: TGTGCCAGCAGCTCCGGGACAGAAAACATTCAGTACTTC; CDR3aa: CASSSGTENIQYF
abundance: -; d_gene: -; j_gene: TRBJ2-1; v_gene: TRBV5-1; CDR3nt: TGCGCCAGCAGCTTGACAGGAGGGTTATACAATGAGCAGTTCTTC; CDR3aa: CASSLTGGLYNEQFF
abundance: once; d_gene: TRBD1; j_gene: TRBJ2-4; v_gene: TRBV18; CDR3nt: TGTGCCAGCTCACCGGGCAGGGGGATGAGTCTAGACAAAAACATTCAGTACTTC; CDR3aa: CASSPGRGMSLDKNIQYF
abundance: -; d_gene: TRBD1; j_gene: TRBJ1-5; v_gene: TRBV5-5; CDR3nt: TGTGCCAGCAGCTGGGGACAGACCGGAGGTCAGCCCCAGCATTTT; CDR3aa: CASSWGQTGGQPQHF
abundance: -; d_gene: TRBD1; j_gene: TRBJ1-4; v_gene: TRBV4-3; CDR3nt: TGCGCCAGCAGCCAAGCTGGGGCGGGACAGGGGTACGAAAAACTGTTTTTT; CDR3aa: CASSQAGAGQGYEKLFF
abundance: -; d_gene: TRBD2; j_gene: TRBJ2-5; v_gene: TRBV28; CDR3nt: TGTGCCAGCAGTCCCCCTAGCGGGAGTTGGGCGGAGACCCAGTACTTC; CDR3aa: CASSPPSGSWAETQYF
abundance: -; d_gene: TRBD2; j_gene: TRBJ2-5; v_gene: TRBV3-1/TRBV3-2; CDR3nt: TGTGCCAGCAGCCAAGGTACTAGCGGAGTTCAAGAGACCCAGTACTTC; CDR3aa: CASSQGTSGVQETQYF
abundance: once; d_gene: -; j_gene: TRBJ2-2; v_gene: TRBV12-5; CDR3nt: TGTGCTAGTGGTTTGGTTATAGGGGGAGCCGGGGAGCTGTTTTTT; CDR3aa: CASGLVIGGAGELFF
abundance: -; d_gene: TRBD1; j_gene: TRBJ1-4; v_gene: TRBV11-2; CDR3nt: TGTGCCAGCAGCTTAGGCAGGGGGCGTTATGAAAAACTGTTTTTT; CDR3aa: CASSLGRGRYEKLFF
abundance: once; d_gene: -; j_gene: TRBJ2-2; v_gene: TRBV15; CDR3nt: TGTGCCACCAGCAGAGATAGGAGCACCGGGGAGCTGTTTTTT; CDR3aa: CATSRDRSTGELFF
abundance: -; d_gene: -; j_gene: TRBJ1-5; v_gene: TRBV27; CDR3nt: TGTGCCAGCAGTCCTAGGGGCAGCAATCAGCCCCAGCATTTT; CDR3aa: CASSPRGSNQPQHF
abundance: once; d_gene: -; j_gene: TRBJ2-3; v_gene: TRBV5-4; CDR3nt: TGTGCCAGCTCCCCGGGAGATACGCAGTATTTT; CDR3aa: CASSPGDTQYF
abundance: once; d_gene: -; j_gene: TRBJ2-1; v_gene: TRBV27; CDR3nt: TGTGCCAGCAGCCCCTCCTTTGACTCCAATGAGCAGTTCTTC; CDR3aa: CASSPSFDSNEQFF
abundance: -; d_gene: TRBD1; j_gene: TRBJ2-1; v_gene: TRBV19; CDR3nt: TGTGCCAGTAGTGACCGGGACAGACTCGTCGATGAGCAGTTCTTC; CDR3aa: CASSDRDRLVDEQFF
abundance: -; d_gene: TRBD1; j_gene: TRBJ2-5; v_gene: TRBV6-4; CDR3nt: TGTGCCAGCAGTGACTCTTTAGGGGGCGGGACCCAGTACTTC; CDR3aa: CASSDSLGGGTQYF
abundance: -; d_gene: -; j_gene: TRBJ1-6; v_gene: TRBV7-2; CDR3nt: TGTGCCAGCAGCTTAGGACCCGAAGGAGCGAAGAATTCACCCCTCCACTTT; CDR3aa: CASSLGPEGAKNSPLHF
abundance: -; d_gene: -; j_gene: TRBJ1-1; v_gene: TRBV28; CDR3nt: TGTGCCAGCCTTTTAGGGAGGGGAAACACTGAAGCTTTCTTT; CDR3aa: CASLLGRGNTEAFF
abundance: few; d_gene: TRBD1; j_gene: TRBJ1-4; v_gene: TRBV4-1; CDR3nt: TGCGCCAGCAGCGTCGACAGGGGGCGCGGATATCTGTTTTTT; CDR3aa: CASSVDRGRGYLFF
abundance: -; d_gene: -; j_gene: TRBJ1-2; v_gene: TRBV30; CDR3nt: TGTGCCTGGAGTGTACCGCAGGGGTCCGTGAGTGGGTATGGCTACACCTTC; CDR3aa: CAWSVPQGSVSGYGYTF
abundance: few; d_gene: TRBD2; j_gene: TRBJ2-1; v_gene: TRBV14; CDR3nt: TGTGCCAGCAGCTTCCCGGAGCGGGAGGGCCGGGAGCAGTTCTTC; CDR3aa: CASSFPEREGREQFF
abundance: -; d_gene: -; j_gene: TRBJ2-7; v_gene: TRBV6-4; CDR3nt: TGTGCCTTAATACAGGGGGGAGGGTATGACTACGAGCAGTACTTC; CDR3aa: CALIQGGGYDYEQYF
abundance: -; d_gene: -; j_gene: TRBJ1-1; v_gene: TRBV30; CDR3nt: TGTGCCTGGGACAGAAACACTGAAGCTTTCTTT; CDR3aa: CAWDRNTEAFF
abundance: -; d_gene: -; j_gene: TRBJ1-5; v_gene: TRBV30; CDR3nt: TGTGCCTGGAGTATCGTCGGGAATCAGCCCCAGCATTTT; CDR3aa: CAWSIVGNQPQHF
abundance: -; d_gene: -; j_gene: TRBJ2-5; v_gene: TRBV2; CDR3nt: TGTGCCAGCAGGGAGGGACCCTTACAAGAGACCCAGTACTTC; CDR3aa: CASREGPLQETQYF
abundance: -; d_gene: -; j_gene: TRBJ1-1; v_gene: TRBV6-2/TRBV6-3; CDR3nt: TGTGCCAGCAGCCAGAGGCCGAAAAACACTGAAGCTTTCTTT; CDR3aa: CASSQRPKNTEAFF
abundance: -; d_gene: -; j_gene: TRBJ2-1; v_gene: TRBV5-8; CDR3nt: TGTGCCAGCAGCTCTAGCGTGAGGCTCAATGAGCAGTTCTTC; CDR3aa: CASSSSVRLNEQFF
abundance: -; d_gene: -; j_gene: TRBJ1-1; v_gene: TRBV6-2/TRBV6-3; CDR3nt: TGTGCCAGCAGTGATGTGACAGCTATGAACACTGAAGCTTTCTTT; CDR3aa: CASSDVTAMNTEAFF
abundance: -; d_gene: -; j_gene: TRBJ1-1; v_gene: TRBV7-8; CDR3nt: TGTGCCAGCACCCAAGTCGGGAGCCAAGACACTGAAGCTTTCTTT; CDR3aa: CASTQVGSQDTEAFF
abundance: -; d_gene: -; j_gene: TRBJ1-4; v_gene: TRBV7-2; CDR3nt: TGTGCCAGCAGTTCGGGAATTGGGGGCCCGACTAATGAAAAACTGTTTTTT; CDR3aa: CASSSGIGGPTNEKLFF